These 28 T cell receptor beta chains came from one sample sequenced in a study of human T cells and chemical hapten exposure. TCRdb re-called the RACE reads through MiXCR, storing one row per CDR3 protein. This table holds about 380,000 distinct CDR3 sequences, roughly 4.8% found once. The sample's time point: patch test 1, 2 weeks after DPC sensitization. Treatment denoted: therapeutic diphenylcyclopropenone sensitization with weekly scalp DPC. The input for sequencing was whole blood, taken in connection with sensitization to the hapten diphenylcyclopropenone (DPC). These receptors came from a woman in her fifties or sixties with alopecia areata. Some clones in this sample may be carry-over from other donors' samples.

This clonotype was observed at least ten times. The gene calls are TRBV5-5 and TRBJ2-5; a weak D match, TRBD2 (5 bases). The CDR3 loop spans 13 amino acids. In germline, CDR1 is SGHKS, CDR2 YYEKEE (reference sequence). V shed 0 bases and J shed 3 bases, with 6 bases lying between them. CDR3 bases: TGTGCCAGCAGCTTGGCTAGCAAAGAGACCCAGTACTTC. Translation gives CASSLASKETQYF.

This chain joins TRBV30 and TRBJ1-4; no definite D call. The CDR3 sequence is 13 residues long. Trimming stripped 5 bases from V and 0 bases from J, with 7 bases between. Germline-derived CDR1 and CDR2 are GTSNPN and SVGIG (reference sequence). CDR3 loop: CAWDGATNEKLFF. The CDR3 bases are TGTGCCTGGGACGGAGCAACTAATGAAAAACTGTTTTTT.

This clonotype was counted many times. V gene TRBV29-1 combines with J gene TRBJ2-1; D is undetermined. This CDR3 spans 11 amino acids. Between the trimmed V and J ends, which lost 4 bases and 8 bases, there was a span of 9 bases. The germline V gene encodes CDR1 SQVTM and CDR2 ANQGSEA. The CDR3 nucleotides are TGCAGCGTTGGACACGTAGATGAGCAGTTCTTC. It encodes CSVGHVDEQFF.

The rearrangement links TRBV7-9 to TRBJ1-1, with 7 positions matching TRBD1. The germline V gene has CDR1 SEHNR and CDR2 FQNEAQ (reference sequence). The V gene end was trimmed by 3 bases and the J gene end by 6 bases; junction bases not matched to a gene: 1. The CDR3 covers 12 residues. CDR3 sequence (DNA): TGTGCCAGCAGCTTGACAGGGTCTGAAGCTTTCTTT. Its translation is CASSLTGSEAFF.

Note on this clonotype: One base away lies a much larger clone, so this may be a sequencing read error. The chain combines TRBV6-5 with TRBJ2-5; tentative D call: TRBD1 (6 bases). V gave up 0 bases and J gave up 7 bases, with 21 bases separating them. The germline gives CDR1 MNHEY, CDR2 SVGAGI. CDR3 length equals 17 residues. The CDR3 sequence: CASSYSFPGTYPLTQYF. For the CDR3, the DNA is TGTGCCAGCAGTTACTCGTTTCCTGGGACATACCCGTTGACCCAGTACTTC.

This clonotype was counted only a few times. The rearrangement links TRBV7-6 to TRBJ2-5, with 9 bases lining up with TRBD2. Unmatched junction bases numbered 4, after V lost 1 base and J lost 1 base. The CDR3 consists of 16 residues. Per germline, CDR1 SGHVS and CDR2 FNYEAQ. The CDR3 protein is CASSLGAGGPQETQYF. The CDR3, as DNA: TGTGCCAGCAGCTTAGGAGCGGGGGGTCCCCAAGAGACCCAGTACTTC.

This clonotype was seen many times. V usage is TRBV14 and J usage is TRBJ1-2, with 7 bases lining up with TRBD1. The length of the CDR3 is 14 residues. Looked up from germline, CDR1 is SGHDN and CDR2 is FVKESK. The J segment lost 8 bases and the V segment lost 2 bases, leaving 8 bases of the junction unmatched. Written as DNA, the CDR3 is TGTGCCAGCAGCCAACTACAGGGGCTCGGGGGCTACACCTTC. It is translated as CASSQLQGLGGYTF.

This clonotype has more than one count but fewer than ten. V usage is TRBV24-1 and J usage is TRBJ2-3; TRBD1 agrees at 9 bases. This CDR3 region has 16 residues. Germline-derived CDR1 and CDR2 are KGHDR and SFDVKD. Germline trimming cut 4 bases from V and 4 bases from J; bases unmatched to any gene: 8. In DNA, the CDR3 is TGTGCCACCAGTGACCCCGGACAGGGGAGCGCAGATACGCAGTATTTT. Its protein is CATSDPGQGSADTQYF.

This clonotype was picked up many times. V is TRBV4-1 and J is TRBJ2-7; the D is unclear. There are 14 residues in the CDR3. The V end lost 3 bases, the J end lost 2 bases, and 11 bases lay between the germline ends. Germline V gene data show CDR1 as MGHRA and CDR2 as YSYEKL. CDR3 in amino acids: CASSHPQATYEQYF. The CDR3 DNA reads TGCGCCAGCAGCCACCCCCAGGCAACCTACGAGCAGTACTTC.

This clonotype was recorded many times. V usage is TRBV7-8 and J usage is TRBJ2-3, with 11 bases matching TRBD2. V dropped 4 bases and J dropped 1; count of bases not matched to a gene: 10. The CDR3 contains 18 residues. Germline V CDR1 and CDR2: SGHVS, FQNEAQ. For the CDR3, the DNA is TGTGCCAGCAGCTCCCCTAGCGGGGGGTACGGGGGCACAGATACGCAGTATTTT. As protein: CASSSPSGGYGGTDTQYF.

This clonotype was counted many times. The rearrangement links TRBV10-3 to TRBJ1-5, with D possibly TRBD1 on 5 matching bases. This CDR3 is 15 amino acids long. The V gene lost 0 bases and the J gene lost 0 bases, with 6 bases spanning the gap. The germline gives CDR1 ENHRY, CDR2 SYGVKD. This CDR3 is CAISESGDSNQPQHF. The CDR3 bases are TGTGCCATCAGTGAGTCAGGGGATAGCAATCAGCCCCAGCATTTT.

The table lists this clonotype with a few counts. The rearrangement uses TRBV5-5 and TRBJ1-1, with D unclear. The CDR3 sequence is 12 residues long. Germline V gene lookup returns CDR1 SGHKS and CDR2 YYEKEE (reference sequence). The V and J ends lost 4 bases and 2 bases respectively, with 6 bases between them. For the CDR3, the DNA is TGTGCCAGCAGCCTCCATAACACTGAAGCTTTCTTT. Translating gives CASSLHNTEAFF.

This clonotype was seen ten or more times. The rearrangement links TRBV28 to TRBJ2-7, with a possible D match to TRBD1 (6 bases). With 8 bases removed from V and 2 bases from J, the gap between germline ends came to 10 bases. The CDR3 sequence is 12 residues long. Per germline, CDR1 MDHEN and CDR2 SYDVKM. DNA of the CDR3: TGTGCCAGCTGTCAGGGGCCCTACGAGCAGTACTTC. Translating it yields CASCQGPYEQYF.

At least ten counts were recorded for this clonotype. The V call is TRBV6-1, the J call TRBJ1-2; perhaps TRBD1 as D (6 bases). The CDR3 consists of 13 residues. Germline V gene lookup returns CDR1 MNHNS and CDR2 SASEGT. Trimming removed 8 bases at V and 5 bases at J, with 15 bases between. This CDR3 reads CASWDRDIYGYTF. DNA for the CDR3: TGTGCCAGCTGGGATCGGGACATTTATGGCTACACCTTC.

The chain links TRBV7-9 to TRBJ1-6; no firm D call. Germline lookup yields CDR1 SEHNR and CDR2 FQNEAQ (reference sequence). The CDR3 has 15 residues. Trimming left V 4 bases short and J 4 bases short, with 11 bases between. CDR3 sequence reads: CASSSSGRYNSPLHF. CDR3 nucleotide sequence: TGTGCCAGCAGCTCCTCTGGACGGTATAATTCACCCCTCCACTTT.

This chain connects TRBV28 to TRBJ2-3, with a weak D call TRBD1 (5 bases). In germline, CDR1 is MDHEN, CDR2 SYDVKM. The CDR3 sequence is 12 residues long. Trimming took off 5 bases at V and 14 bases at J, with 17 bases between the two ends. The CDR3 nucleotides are TGTGCCAGCAGTCCCTTGGGTAGTCAGGGGTATTTT. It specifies CASSPLGSQGYF.

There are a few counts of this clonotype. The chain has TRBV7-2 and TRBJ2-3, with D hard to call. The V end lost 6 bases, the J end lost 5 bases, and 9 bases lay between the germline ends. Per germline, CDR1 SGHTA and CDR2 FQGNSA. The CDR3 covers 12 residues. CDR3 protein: CASSIWGDTQYF. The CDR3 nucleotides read TGTGCCAGCAGTATATGGGGAGATACGCAGTATTTT. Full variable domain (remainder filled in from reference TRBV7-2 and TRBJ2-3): GAGVSQSPSNKVTEKGKDVELRCDPISGHTALYWYRQSLGQGLEFLIYFQGNSAPDKSGLPSDRFSAERTGGSVSTLTIQRTQQEDSAVYLCASSIWGDTQYFGPGTRLTVL.

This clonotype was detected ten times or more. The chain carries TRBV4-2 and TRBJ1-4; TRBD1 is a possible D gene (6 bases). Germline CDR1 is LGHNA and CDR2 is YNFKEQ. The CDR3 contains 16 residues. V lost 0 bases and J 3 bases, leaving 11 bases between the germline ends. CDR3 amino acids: CASSQDLQGSNEKLFF. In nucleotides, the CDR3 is TGTGCCAGCAGCCAAGATTTACAGGGATCTAATGAAAAACTGTTTTTT.

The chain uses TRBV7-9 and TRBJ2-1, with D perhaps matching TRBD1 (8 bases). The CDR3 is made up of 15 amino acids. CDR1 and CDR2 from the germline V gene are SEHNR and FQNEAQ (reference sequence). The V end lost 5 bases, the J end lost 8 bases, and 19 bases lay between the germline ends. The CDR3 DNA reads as TGTGCCAGCAGCCCTCTCCTACAGGGGGGGGATGAGCAGTTCTTC. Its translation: CASSPLLQGGDEQFF.

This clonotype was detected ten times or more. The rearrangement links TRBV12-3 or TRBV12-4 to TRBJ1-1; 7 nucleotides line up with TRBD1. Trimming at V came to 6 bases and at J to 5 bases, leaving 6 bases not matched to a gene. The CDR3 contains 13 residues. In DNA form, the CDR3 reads TGTGCCAGCAGCCTTTTGACAGGGACTGAAGCTTTCTTT. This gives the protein CASSLLTGTEAFF.

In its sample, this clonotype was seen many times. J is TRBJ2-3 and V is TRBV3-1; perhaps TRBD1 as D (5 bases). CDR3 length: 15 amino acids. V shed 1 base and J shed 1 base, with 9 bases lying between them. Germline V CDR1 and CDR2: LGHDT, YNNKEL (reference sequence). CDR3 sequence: CASSQAGRGTDTQYF. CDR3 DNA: TGTGCCAGCAGCCAAGCGGGCAGGGGCACAGATACGCAGTATTTT.

CDR3 residues: CATSGGQGAVTEAFF. CDR3 sequence (DNA): TGTGCCACCAGCGGAGGACAGGGGGCGGTGACTGAAGCTTTCTTT. J is TRBJ1-1 and V is TRBV15; TRBD1 matches at 11 bases. Germline V gene data show CDR1 as LNHNV and CDR2 as YYDKDF (reference sequence). This CDR3 spans 15 amino acids. V lost 5 bases, J lost 5 bases, and 7 bases stayed unmatched.

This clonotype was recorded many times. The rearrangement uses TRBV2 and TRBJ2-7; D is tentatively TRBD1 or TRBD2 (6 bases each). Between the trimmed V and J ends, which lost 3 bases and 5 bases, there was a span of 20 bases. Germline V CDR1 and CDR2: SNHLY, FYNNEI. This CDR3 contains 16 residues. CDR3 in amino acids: CASSDSRLGGRNEQYF. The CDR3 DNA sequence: TGTGCCAGCAGTGACTCCCGTCTCGGGGGCAGGAACGAGCAGTACTTC.

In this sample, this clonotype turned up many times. The CDR3 DNA follows: TGCAGTGCTAGAGCAGAAACTGAAGCTTTCTTT. Amino acids: CSARAETEAFF. The chain recombines TRBV20-1 with TRBJ1-1, with no clear D. V was cut by 1 base and J by 5 bases, with 5 bases left in between. The CDR3 has 11 amino acids. Germline V lookup: CDR1 DFQATT, CDR2 SNEGSKA (reference sequence).

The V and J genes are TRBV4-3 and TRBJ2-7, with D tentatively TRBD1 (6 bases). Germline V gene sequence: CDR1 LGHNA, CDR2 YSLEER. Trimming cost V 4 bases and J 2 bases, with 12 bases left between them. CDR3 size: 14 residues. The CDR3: CASSPARTAYEQYF. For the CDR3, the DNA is TGCGCCAGCAGCCCCGCGAGGACAGCCTACGAGCAGTACTTC.

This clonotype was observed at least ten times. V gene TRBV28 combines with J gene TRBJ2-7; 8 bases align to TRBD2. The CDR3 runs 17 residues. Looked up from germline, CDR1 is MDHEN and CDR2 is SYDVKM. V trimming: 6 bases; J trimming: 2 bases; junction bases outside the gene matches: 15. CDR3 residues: CASSLGLARRFPYEQYF. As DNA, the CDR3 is TGTGCCAGCAGCCTCGGACTAGCTCGGAGATTTCCCTACGAGCAGTACTTC. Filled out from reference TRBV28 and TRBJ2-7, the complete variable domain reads DVKVTQSSRYLVKRTGEKVFLECVQDMDHENMFWYRQDPGLGLRLIYFSYDVKMKEKGDIPEGYSVSREKKERFSLILESASTNQTSMYLCASSLGLARRFPYEQYFGPGTRLTVT.

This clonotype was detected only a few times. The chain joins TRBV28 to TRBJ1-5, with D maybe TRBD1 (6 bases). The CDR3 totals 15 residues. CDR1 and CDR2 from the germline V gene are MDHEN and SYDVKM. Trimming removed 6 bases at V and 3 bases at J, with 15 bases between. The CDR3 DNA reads TGTGCCAGCAGCACTGGACAGCTTACCAATCAGCCCCAGCATTTT. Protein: CASSTGQLTNQPQHF.

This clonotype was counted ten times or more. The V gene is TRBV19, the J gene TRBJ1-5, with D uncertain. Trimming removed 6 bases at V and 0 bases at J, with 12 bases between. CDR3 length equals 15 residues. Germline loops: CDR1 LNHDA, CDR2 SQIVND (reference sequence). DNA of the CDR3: TGTGCCAGTAGCGCGGGCGGGTATAGCAATCAGCCCCAGCATTTT. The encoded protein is CASSAGGYSNQPQHF.